This T cell receptor (beta chain) was captured in a study of T cell responses to AZD1222 COVID-19 vaccine. Study findings and constraints: In a largely white British group with more females than males, clonal diversity was possibly underestimated. Recipients of two AZD1222 doses showed rising Spike-specific TCR breadth and depth. Repertoires were obtained only post-peak T cell response.

CDR3 length: 12 amino acids. In germline, CDR1 is SEHNR, CDR2 FQNEAQ (reference sequence). The germline V and J ends were trimmed by 5 bases and 6 bases, with 11 bases remaining between them. TCRdb's copy holds only in-frame clones and misses some; the assay was immunoSEQ multiplex PCR. The sample lists more than 250,000 clones, approximately 95% occurring once. Comments on this clone: Its target is not known.

The sequence was obtained from an adult in good health. The V and J genes are TRBV7-9 and TRBJ2-7; no clear D gene. The sample consisted of peripheral blood, taken on day 0 of AZD1222 vaccination. DNA for the CDR3: TGTGCCAGCAGCATGAATAGTCTCGAGCAGTACTTC. It codes for CASSMNSLEQYF.